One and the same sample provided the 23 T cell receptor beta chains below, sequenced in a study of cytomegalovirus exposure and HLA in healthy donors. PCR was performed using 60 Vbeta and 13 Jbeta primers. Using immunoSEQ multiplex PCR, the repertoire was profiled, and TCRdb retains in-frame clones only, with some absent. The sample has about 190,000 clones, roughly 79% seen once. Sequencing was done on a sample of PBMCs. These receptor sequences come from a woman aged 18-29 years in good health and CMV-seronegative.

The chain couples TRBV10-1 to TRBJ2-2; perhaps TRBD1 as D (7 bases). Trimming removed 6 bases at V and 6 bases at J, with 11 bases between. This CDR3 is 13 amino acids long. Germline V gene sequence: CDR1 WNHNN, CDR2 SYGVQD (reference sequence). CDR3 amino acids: CASSQGGAGELFF. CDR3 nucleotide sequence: TGCGCCAGCAGCCAGGGGGGAGCCGGGGAGCTGTTTTTT.

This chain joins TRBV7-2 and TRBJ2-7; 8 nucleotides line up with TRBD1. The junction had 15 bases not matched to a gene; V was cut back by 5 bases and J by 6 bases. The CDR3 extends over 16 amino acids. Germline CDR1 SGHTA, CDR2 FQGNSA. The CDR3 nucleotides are TGTGCCAGCAGCCGGAGACAGACAGGGGTGGCAGGCGAGCAGTACTTC. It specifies CASSRRQTGVAGEQYF.

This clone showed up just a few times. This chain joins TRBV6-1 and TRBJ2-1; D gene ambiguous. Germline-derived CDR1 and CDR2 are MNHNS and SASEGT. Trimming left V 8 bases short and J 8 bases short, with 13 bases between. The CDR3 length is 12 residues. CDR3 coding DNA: TGTGCCAGCTGCCCCCAGGCCCATGAGCAGTTCTTC. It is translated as CASCPQAHEQFF.

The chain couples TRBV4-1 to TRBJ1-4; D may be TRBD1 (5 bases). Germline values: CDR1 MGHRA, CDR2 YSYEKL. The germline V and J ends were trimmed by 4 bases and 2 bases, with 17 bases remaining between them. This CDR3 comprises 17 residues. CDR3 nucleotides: TGCGCCAGCAGCCTGGGGGGGGGTACTAACACTAATGAAAAACTGTTTTTT. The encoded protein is CASSLGGGTNTNEKLFF.

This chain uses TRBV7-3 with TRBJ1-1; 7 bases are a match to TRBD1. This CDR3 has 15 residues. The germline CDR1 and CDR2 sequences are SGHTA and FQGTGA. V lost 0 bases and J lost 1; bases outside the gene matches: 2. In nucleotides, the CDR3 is TGTGCCAGCAGCTTAACAGGGGGCTGGAACACTGAAGCTTTCTTT. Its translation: CASSLTGGWNTEAFF.

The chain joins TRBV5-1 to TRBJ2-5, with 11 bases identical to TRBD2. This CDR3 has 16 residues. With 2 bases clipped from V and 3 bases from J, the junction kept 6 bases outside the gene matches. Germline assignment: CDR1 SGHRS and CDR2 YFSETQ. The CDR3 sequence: CASSFNSGGAEETQYF. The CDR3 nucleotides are TGCGCCAGCAGCTTCAATAGCGGGGGGGCCGAAGAGACCCAGTACTTC.

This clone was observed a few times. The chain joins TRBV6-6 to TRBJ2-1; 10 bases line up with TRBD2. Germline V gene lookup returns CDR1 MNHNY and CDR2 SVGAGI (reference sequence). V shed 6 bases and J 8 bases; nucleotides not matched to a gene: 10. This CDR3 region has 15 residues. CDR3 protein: CASRLGTSDFDEQFF. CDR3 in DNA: TGTGCCAGCAGACTCGGGACTAGCGATTTCGATGAGCAGTTCTTC.

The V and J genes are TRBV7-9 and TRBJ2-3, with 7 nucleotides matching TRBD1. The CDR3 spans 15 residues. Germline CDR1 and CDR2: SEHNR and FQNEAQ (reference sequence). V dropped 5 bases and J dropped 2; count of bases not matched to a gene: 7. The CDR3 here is CASSPDRTYTDTQYF. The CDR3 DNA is TGTGCCAGCAGCCCGGACAGGACCTACACAGATACGCAGTATTTT.

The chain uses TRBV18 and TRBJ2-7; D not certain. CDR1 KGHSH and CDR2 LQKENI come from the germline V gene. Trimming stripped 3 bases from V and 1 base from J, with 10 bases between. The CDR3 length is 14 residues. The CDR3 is CASSPPGQSYEQYF. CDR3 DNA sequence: TGTGCCAGCTCACCTCCAGGCCAATCCTACGAGCAGTACTTC.

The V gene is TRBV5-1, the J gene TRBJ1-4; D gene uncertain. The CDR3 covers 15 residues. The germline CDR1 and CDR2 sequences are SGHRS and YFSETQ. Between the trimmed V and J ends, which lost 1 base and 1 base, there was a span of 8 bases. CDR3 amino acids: CASSLNGVTNEKLFF. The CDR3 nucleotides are TGCGCCAGCAGCTTGAACGGGGTAACTAATGAAAAACTGTTTTTT.

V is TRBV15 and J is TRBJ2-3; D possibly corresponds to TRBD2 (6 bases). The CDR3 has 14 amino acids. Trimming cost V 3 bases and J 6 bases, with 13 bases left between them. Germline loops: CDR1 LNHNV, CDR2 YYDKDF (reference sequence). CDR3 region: CATSSSPLADTQYF. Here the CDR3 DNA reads TGTGCCACCAGCAGCTCTCCGCTAGCGGATACGCAGTATTTT.

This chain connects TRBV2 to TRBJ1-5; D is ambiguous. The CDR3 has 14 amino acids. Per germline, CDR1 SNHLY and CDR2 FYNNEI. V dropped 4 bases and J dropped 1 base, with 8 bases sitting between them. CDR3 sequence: CASSGRLSNQPQHF. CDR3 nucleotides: TGTGCCAGCAGTGGGCGGTTGAGCAATCAGCCCCAGCATTTT. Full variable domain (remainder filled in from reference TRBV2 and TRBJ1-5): EPEVTQTPSHQVTQMGQEVILRCVPISNHLYFYWYRQILGQKVEFLVSFYNNEISEKSEIFDDQFSVERPDGSNFTLKIRSTKLEDSAMYFCASSGRLSNQPQHFGDGTRLSIL.

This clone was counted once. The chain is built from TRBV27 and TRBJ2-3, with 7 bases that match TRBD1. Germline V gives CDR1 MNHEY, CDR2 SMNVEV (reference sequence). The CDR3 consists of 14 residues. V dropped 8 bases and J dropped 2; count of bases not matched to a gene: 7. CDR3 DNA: TGTGCCAGCGGGGCAGGGGGTTACACAGATACGCAGTATTTT. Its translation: CASGAGGYTDTQYF.

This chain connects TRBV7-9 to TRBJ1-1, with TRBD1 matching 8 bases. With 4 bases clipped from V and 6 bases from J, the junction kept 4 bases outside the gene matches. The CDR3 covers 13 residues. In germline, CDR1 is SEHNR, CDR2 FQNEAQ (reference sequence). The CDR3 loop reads CASSWTGIAEAFF. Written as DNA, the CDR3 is TGTGCCAGCAGCTGGACAGGGATCGCTGAAGCTTTCTTT.

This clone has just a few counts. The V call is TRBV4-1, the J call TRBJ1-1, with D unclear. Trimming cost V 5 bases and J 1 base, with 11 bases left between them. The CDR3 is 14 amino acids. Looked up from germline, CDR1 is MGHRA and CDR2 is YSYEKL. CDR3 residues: CASSYLDWNTEAFF. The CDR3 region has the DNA TGCGCCAGCAGCTACCTAGATTGGAACACTGAAGCTTTCTTT.

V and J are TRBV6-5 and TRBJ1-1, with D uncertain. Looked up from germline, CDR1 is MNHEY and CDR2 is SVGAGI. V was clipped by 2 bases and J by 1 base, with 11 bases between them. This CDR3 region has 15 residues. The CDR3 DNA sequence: TGTGCCAGCAGTTACAGTGGCACAGCGAACACTGAAGCTTTCTTT. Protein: CASSYSGTANTEAFF.

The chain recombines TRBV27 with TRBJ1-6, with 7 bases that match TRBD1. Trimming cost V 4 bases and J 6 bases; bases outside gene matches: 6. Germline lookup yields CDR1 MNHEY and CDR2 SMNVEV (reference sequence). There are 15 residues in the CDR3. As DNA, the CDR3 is TGTGCCAGCAGTTATGACAGGGCTGGTAATTCACCCCTCCACTTT. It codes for CASSYDRAGNSPLHF.

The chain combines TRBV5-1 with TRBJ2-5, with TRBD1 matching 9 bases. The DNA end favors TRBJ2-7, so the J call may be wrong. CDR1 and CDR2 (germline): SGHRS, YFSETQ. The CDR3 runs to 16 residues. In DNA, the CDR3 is TGCGCCAGCAGCTTAGACAGGGGGACTAACGGCTACGAGCAGTACTTC. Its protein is CASSLDRGTNGYEQYF.

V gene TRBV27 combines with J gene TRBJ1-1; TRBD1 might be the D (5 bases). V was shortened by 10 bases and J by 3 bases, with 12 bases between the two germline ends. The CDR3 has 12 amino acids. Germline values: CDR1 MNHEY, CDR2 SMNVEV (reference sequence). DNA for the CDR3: TGTGCCACTAGAACAGGCTACACTGAAGCTTTCTTT. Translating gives CATRTGYTEAFF.

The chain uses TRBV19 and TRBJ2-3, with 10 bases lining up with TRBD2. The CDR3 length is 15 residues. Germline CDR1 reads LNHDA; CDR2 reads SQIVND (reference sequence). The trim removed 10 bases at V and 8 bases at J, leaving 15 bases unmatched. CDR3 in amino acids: CATRSTLAGAGTQYF. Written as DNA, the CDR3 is TGTGCCACCCGATCGACCCTAGCGGGAGCGGGTACGCAGTATTTT.

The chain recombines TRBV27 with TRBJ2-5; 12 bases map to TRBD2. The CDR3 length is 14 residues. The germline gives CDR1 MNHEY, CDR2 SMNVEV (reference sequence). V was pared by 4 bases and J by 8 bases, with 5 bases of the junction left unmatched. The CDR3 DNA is TGTGCCAGCAGTTCTAGGACTAGCGGGGAAACCCAGTACTTC. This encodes CASSSRTSGETQYF.

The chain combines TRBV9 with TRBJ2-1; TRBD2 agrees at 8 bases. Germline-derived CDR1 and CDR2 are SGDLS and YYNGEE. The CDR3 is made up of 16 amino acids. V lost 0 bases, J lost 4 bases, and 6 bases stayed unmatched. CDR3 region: CASSVEGSGAYNEQFF. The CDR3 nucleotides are TGTGCCAGCAGCGTAGAGGGTAGCGGGGCTTACAATGAGCAGTTCTTC.

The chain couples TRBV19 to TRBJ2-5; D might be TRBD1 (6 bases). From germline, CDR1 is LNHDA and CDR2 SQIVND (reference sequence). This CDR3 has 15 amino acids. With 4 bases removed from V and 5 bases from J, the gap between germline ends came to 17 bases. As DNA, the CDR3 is TGTGCCAGTAGTAGCAGGGGCGACCGTGGGGAGACCCAGTACTTC. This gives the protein CASSSRGDRGETQYF.